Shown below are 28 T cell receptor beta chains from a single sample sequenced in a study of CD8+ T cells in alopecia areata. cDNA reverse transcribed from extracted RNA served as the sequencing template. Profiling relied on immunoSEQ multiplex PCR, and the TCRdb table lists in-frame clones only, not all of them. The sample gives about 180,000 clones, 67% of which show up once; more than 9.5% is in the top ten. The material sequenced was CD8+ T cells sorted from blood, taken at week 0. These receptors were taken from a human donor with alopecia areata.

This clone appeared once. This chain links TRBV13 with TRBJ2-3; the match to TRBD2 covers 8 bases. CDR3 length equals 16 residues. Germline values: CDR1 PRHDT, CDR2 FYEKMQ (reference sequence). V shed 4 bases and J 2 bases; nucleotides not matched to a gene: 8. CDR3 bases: TGTGCCAGCAGCTCCGGACTAGCCACTAACACAGATACGCAGTATTTT. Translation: CASSSGLATNTDTQYF.

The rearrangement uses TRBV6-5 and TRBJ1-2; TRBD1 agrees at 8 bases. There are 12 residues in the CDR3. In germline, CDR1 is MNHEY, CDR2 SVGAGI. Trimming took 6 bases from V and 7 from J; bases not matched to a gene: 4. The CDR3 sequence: CASRGTGTGYTF. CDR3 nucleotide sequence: TGTGCCAGCAGGGGGACAGGAACTGGCTACACCTTC.

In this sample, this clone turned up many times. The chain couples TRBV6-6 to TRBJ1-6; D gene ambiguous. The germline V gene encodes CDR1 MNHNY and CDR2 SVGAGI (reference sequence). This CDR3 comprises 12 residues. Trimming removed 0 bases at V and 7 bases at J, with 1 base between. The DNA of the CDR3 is TGTGCCAGCAGTTACTCGAATTCACCCCTCCACTTT. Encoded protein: CASSYSNSPLHF.

In nucleotides, the CDR3 is TGTGCCAGCTCACCACACAGGGTGCCCGGGGCCAACGTCCTGACTTTC. This sequence encodes CASSPHRVPGANVLTF. The chain is built from TRBV18 and TRBJ2-6, with TRBD1 as a possible D gene (6 bases). The CDR3 contains 16 residues. CDR1 is KGHSH, CDR2 LQKENI, per germline. Trimming took 1 base from V and 4 from J, leaving 11 bases between them.

The CDR3 reads CASSDPDPTYGYTF. CDR3 sequence (DNA): TGTGCCAGCAGTGATCCTGACCCCACCTATGGCTACACCTTC. This sequence joins TRBV2 and TRBJ1-2; D unclear. Germline CDR1 SNHLY, CDR2 FYNNEI. V shed 3 bases and J shed 4 bases, with 12 bases lying between them. This CDR3 has 14 amino acids.

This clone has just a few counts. The CDR3: CASSRSQGLAEQYF. CDR3 DNA: TGCGCCAGCAGCCGCTCCCAGGGTTTGGCCGAGCAGTACTTC. The chain joins TRBV4-1 to TRBJ2-7, with D perhaps TRBD1 (5 bases). Between the trimmed V and J ends, which lost 4 bases and 6 bases, there was a span of 16 bases. The CDR3 contains 14 residues. The germline V gene has CDR1 MGHRA and CDR2 YSYEKL.

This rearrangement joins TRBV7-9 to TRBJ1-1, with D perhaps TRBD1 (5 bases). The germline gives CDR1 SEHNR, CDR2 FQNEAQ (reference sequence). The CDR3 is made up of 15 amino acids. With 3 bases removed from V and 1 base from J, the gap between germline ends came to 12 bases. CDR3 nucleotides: TGTGCCAGCAGCTTCCTCCAGGGTGGGAACACTGAAGCTTTCTTT. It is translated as CASSFLQGGNTEAFF.

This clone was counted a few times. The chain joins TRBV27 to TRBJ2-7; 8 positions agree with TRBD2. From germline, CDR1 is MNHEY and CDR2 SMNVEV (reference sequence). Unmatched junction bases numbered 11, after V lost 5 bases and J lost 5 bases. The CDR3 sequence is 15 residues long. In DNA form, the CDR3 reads TGTGCCAGCAGTGTACTGACTAGCGCGAAGGACGAGCAGTACTTC. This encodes CASSVLTSAKDEQYF.

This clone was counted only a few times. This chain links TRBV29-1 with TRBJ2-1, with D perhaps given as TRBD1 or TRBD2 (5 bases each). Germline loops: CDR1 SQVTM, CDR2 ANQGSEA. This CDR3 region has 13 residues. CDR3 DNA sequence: TGCAGGGGTGAGGGGCGCCGGTACAATGAGCAGTTCTTC. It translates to CRGEGRRYNEQFF.

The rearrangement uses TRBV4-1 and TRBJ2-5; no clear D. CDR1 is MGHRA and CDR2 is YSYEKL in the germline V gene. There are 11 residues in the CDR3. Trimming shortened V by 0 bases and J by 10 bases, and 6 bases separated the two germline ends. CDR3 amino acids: CASSQESYQYF. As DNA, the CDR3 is TGCGCCAGCAGCCAAGAAAGTTACCAGTACTTC.

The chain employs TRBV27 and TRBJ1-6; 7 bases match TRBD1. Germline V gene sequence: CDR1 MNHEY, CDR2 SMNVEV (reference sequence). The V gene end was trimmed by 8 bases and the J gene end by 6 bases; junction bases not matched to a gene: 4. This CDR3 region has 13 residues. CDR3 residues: CASGQVTNSPLHF. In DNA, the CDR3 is TGTGCCAGCGGACAGGTTACTAATTCACCCCTCCACTTT.

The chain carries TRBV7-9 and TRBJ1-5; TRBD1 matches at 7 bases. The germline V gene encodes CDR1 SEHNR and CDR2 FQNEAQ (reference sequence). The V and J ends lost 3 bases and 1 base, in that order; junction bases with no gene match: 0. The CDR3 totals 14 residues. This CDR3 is CASSLGQSNQPQHF. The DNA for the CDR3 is TGTGCCAGCAGCTTGGGACAGAGCAATCAGCCCCAGCATTTT.

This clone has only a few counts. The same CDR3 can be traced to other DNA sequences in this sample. This chain's CDR3 is CASSQANNEQFF. The CDR3 nucleotides read TGTGCCAGCAGCCAAGCGAACAATGAGCAGTTCTTC. The chain is built from TRBV14 and TRBJ2-1; D not resolved. Trimming cost V 1 base and J 5 bases, with 3 bases left between them. CDR1 and CDR2 (germline): SGHDN, FVKESK. CDR3 size: 12 residues.

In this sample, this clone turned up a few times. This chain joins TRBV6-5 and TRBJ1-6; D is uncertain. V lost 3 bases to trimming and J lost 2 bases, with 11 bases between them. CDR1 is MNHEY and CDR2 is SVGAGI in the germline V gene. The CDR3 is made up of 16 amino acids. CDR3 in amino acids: CASSYSGSAYNSPLHF. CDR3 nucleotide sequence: TGTGCCAGCAGTTATTCGGGGAGCGCCTATAATTCACCCCTCCACTTT.

The CDR3 DNA follows: TGCAGCGCCCCCGGATTGCGTGGCTACACCTTC. Translated, it gives CSAPGLRGYTF. This chain connects TRBV29-1 to TRBJ1-2; D gene uncertain. V lost 7 bases and J lost 7, with 13 bases in between. CDR3 length: 11 amino acids. Germline V gives CDR1 SQVTM, CDR2 ANQGSEA.

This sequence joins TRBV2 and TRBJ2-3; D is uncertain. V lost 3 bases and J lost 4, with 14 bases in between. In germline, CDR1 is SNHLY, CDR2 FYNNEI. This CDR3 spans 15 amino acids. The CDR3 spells CASSEPSNPADTQYF. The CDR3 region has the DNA TGTGCCAGCAGTGAGCCTAGTAATCCCGCAGATACGCAGTATTTT. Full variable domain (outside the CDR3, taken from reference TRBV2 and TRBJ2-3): EPEVTQTPSHQVTQMGQEVILRCVPISNHLYFYWYRQILGQKVEFLVSFYNNEISEKSEIFDDQFSVERPDGSNFTLKIRSTKLEDSAMYFCASSEPSNPADTQYFGPGTRLTVL.

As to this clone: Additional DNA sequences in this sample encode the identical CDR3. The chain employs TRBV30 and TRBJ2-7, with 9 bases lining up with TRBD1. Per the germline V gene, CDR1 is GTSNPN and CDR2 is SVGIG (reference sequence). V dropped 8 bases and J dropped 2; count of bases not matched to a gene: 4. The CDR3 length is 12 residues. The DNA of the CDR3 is TGTGCCGGCCGGGACAGGGCCTACGAGCAGTACTTC. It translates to CAGRDRAYEQYF.

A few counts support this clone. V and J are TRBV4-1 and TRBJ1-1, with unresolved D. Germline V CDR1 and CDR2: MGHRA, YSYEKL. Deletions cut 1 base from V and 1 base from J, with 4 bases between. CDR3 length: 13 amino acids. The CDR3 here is CASSQVTNTEAFF. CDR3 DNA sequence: TGCGCCAGCAGCCAAGTTACGAACACTGAAGCTTTCTTT.

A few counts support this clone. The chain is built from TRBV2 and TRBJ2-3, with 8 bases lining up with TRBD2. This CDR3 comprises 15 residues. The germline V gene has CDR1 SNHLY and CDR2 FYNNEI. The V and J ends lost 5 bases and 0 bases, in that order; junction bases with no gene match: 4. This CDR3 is CASSRGTRSTDTQYF. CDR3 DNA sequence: TGTGCCAGCAGTAGAGGGACTAGAAGCACAGATACGCAGTATTTT. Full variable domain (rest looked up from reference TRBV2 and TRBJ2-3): EPEVTQTPSHQVTQMGQEVILRCVPISNHLYFYWYRQILGQKVEFLVSFYNNEISEKSEIFDDQFSVERPDGSNFTLKIRSTKLEDSAMYFCASSRGTRSTDTQYFGPGTRLTVL.

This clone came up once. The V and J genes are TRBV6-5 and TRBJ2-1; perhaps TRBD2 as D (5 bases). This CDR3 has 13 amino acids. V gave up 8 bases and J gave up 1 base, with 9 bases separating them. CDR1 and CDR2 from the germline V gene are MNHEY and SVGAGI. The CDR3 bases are TGTGCCAGCTCGACTACTTCCTACAATGAGCAGTTCTTC. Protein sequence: CASSTTSYNEQFF.

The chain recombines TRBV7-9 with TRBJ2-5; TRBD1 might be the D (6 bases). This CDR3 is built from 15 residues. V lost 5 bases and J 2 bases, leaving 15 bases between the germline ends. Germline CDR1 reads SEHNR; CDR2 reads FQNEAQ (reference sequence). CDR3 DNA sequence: TGTGCCAGCAGCGGGACACGCCACCCGCAAGAGACCCAGTACTTC. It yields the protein CASSGTRHPQETQYF.

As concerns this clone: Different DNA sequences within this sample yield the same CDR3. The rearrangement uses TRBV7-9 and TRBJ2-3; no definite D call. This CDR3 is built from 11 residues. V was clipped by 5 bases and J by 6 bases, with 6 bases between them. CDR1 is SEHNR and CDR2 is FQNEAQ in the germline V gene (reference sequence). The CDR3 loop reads CASSRTDTQYF. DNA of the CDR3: TGTGCCAGCAGCAGGACGGATACGCAGTATTTT.

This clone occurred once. CDR3 loop: CAWVAGTGGYTF. The CDR3 DNA is TGTGCCTGGGTTGCCGGGACTGGCGGCTACACCTTC. The chain couples TRBV30 to TRBJ1-2; the D gene is possibly TRBD1 (5 bases). V lost 5 bases and J lost 8, with 15 bases in between. Germline CDR1 is GTSNPN and CDR2 is SVGIG (reference sequence). CDR3 length: 12 residues.

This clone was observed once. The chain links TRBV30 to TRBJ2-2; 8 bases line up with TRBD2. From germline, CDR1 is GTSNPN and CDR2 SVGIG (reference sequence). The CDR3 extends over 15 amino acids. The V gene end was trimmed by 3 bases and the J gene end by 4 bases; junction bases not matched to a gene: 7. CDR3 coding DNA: TGTGCCTGGAGGAGGGTAGCGGGGTTCACCGGGGAGCTGTTTTTT. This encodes CAWRRVAGFTGELFF.

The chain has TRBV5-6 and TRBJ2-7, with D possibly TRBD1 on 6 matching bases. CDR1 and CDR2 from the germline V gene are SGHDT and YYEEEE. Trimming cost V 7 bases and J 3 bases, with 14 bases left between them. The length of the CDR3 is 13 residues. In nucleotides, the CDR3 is TGTGCCAGCGGACAGAGAAGAAACTACGAGCAGTACTTC. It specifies CASGQRRNYEQYF.

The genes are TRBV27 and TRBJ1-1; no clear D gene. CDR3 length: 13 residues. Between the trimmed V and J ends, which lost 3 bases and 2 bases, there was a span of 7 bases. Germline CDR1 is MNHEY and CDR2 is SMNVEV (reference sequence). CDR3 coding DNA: TGTGCCAGCAGTTTCTACGGAAACACTGAAGCTTTCTTT. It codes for CASSFYGNTEAFF.

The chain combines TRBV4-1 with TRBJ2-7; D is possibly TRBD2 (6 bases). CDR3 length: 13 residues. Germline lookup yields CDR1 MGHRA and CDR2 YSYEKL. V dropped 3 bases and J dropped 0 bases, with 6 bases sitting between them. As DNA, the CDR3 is TGCGCCAGCAGCCAGGGGGGCTCCTACGAGCAGTACTTC. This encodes CASSQGGSYEQYF.

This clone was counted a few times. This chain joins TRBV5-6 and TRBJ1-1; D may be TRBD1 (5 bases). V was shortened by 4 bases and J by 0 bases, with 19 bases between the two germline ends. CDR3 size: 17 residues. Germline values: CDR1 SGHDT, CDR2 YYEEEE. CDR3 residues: CASSLVPGTRLNTEAFF. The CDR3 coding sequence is TGTGCCAGCAGCCTCGTTCCAGGGACGAGGCTGAACACTGAAGCTTTCTTT.